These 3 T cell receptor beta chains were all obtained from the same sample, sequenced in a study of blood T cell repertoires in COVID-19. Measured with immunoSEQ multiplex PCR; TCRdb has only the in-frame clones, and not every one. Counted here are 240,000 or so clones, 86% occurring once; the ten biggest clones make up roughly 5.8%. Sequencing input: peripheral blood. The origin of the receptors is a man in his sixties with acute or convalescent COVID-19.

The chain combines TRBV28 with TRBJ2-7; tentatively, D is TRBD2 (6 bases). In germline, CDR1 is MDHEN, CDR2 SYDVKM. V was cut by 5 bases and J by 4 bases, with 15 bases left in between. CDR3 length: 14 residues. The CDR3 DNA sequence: TGTGCCAGCAGTCGACGGGAGTTCAGGTACGAGCAGTACTTC. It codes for CASSRREFRYEQYF. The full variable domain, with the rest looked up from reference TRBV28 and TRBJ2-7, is DVKVTQSSRYLVKRTGEKVFLECVQDMDHENMFWYRQDPGLGLRLIYFSYDVKMKEKGDIPEGYSVSREKKERFSLILESASTNQTSMYLCASSRREFRYEQYFGPGTRLTVT.

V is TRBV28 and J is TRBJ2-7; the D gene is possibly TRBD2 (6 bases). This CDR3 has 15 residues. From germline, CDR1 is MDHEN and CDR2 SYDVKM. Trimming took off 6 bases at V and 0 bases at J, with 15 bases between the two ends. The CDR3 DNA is TGTGCCAGCAGGTCAGGGCGGGGAAGCTCCTACGAGCAGTACTTC. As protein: CASRSGRGSSYEQYF.

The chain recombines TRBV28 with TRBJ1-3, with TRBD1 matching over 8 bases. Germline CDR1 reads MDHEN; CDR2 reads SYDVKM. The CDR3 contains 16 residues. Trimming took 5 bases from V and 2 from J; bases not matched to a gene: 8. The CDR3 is CASSPPQGAAGNTIYF. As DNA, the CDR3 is TGTGCCAGCAGTCCTCCTCAGGGGGCAGCTGGAAACACCATATATTTT.